The rows below give T cell receptor beta chains drawn from one sample of a study of blood T cell repertoires in COVID-19. The method was immunoSEQ multiplex PCR; TCRdb's version includes in-frame clones alone and lacks a portion of them. The data hold 250,000 to 350,000 clones, with about 88% observed a single time. Sequencing was carried out using peripheral blood. Receptors were obtained from a woman in her twenties or thirties with COVID-19, enrolled during active disease. Both conserved end residues are part of each CDR3. A D gene is named only where the DNA matches it firmly. Expanded clones are given a class, and other clones once, few, many or no size at all.

D	J	V	size	DNA	CDR3
.	TRBJ1-1	TRBV7-9	.	TGTGCCAGCAGCCCGACCGGGACAATTAGCACTGAAGCTTTCTTT	CASSPTGTISTEAFF
.	TRBJ1-1	TRBV30	.	TGTGCCTGGAGTCCAGACCGGGGGGCTGAAGCTTTCTTT	CAWSPDRGAEAFF
.	TRBJ1-5	TRBV2	.	TGTGCCAGCACTCTGGCGGGGGGAAGCAATCAGCCCCAGCATTTT	CASTLAGGSNQPQHF
.	TRBJ1-4	TRBV2	.	TGTGCCAGCCGTCGATCATGGGGACATGCCGAAAAACTGTTTTTT	CASRRSWGHAEKLFF
.	TRBJ2-1	TRBV4-3	.	TGCGCCAGCAGCCAAGATCGCGGCCCTGTGGAGCAGTTCTTC	CASSQDRGPVEQFF
TRBD1	TRBJ1-1	TRBV10-2	once	TGCGCCAGCACCCAAACAGGGGTGGATGAAGCTTTCTTT	CASTQTGVDEAFF
.	TRBJ1-6	TRBV30	.	TGTGCCTGCGAGGGTTCCGGAAATTCACCCCTCCACTTT	CACEGSGNSPLHF
.	TRBJ1-1	TRBV14	.	TGTGCCAGCAGCCACAACACGAACACTGAAGCTTTCTTT	CASSHNTNTEAFF
.	TRBJ2-2	TRBV6-5	.	TGTGCCAGCAGTTACGGCCGTGCTAACACCGGGGAGCTGTTTTTT	CASSYGRANTGELFF
TRBD1	TRBJ1-4	TRBV7-9	.	TGTGCCAGCAGCGCCGGACAGGGATTATATGAAAAACTGTTTTTT	CASSAGQGLYEKLFF
.	TRBJ1-3	TRBV5-6	.	TGTGCCAGCAGCTTGATTGGAGGGTCTGGAAACACCATATATTTT	CASSLIGGSGNTIYF
TRBD1	TRBJ1-2	TRBV5-1	.	TGCGCCAGCAGCGATATCCGGGACAGGGTAGGCTATGGCTACACCTTC	CASSDIRDRVGYGYTF
TRBD2	TRBJ2-3	TRBV7-2	once	TGTGCCAGCAGCTTTATGGGGACTAGCGGCACAGATACGCAGTATTTT	CASSFMGTSGTDTQYF
.	TRBJ2-5	TRBV18	.	TGTGCCAGCTCACCTCTCCACCGGGACTTTGAGACCCAGTACTTC	CASSPLHRDFETQYF
TRBD2	TRBJ2-7	TRBV4-2	.	TGTGCCAGCAGCGGGCGACTAGCGGGAGTAAGCGAGCAGTACTTC	CASSGRLAGVSEQYF
.	TRBJ2-1	TRBV15	.	TGTGCCACCAGCAGAGATCACTGGAATGAGCAGTTCTTC	CATSRDHWNEQFF
TRBD2	TRBJ2-1	TRBV18	.	TGTGCCAGCTCCCCCCCTGCGGGAGGGTACAATGAGCAGTTCTTC	CASSPPAGGYNEQFF
TRBD1	TRBJ1-3	TRBV11-3	.	TGTGCCAGCAGCACCCGGGACAGTAACATATATTTT	CASSTRDSNIYF
TRBD1	TRBJ2-3	TRBV29-1	.	TGCAGCGCTGAGGACAGGGGGGGGCCAGATACGCAGTATTTT	CSAEDRGGPDTQYF
TRBD1	TRBJ1-2	TRBV7-9	.	TGTGCCAGCAGCTTAGCCGACAGGGGGAGGTTTGGCTACACCTTC	CASSLADRGRFGYTF
.	TRBJ1-4	TRBV30	.	TGTGCCTGGAGAACAGGGACCACGATGTTGTTTTTT	CAWRTGTTMLFF
.	TRBJ1-6	TRBV27	.	TGTGCCAGCAGTTTTAGCGCGGATTCACCCCTCCACTTT	CASSFSADSPLHF
TRBD1	TRBJ1-5	TRBV15	.	TGTGCCACCAGCAGAGTATGGGACAGGCCCCAGCATTTT	CATSRVWDRPQHF
.	TRBJ1-2	TRBV29-1	.	TGCAGCGCCGGAGGGGGGGTCTATGGCTACACCTTC	CSAGGGVYGYTF
.	TRBJ1-5	TRBV20-1	.	TGCAGTGCTAGTGAAACAGGGAGCCGGGATCAGCCCCAGCATTTT	CSASETGSRDQPQHF
.	TRBJ1-4	TRBV5-1	.	TGCGCCAGCAGGATTGGGTACGGCAGGGTTAGGGATGAAAAACTGTTTTTT	CASRIGYGRVRDEKLFF
TRBD2	TRBJ2-2	TRBV28	.	TGTGCCAGCAGCTTGGGAGGGCTCACCGGGGAGCTGTTTTTT	CASSLGGLTGELFF
TRBD1	TRBJ2-7	TRBV2	once	TGTGCCAGCAGTTCTACAGGGGAGTACGAGCAGTACTTC	CASSSTGEYEQYF
TRBD1	TRBJ1-3	TRBV7-2	.	TGTGCCAGCAGCTTAGTTAGGGGGCAGGGAAACACCATATATTTT	CASSLVRGQGNTIYF